These 3 T cell receptor beta chains were sequenced from one sample in a study of T cells in Graves' hyperthyroidism and ophthalmopathy. What was amplified from RNA transcripts were TCR beta CDR3 regions. First-round RT-PCR of the TCR CDR3 relied on the HTBI primer set. TCRdb fed the multiplex PCR reads into MiXCR, producing one record per CDR3 protein. Here the sample spans roughly 750,000 distinct CDR3 sequences, about a sixth being singletons. Sequencing used blood. All receptors come from a man younger than 35 with Graves' hyperthyroidism.

This clonotype was observed many times. The rearrangement uses TRBV28 and TRBJ2-3, with a possible D match to TRBD1 (6 bases). The V and J ends lost 5 bases and 2 bases respectively, with 14 bases between them. CDR1 is MDHEN and CDR2 is SYDVKM in the germline V gene. The CDR3 covers 15 residues. The CDR3 DNA sequence: TGTGCCAGCAGTGCCGGGACACTAGACACAGATACGCAGTATTTT. This sequence encodes CASSAGTLDTDTQYF.

This clonotype has only a few counts. The CDR3 DNA follows: TGTGCCAGCAGTTTAATCCGGACACCGAACACTGAAGCTTTCTTT. Its protein product is CASSLIRTPNTEAFF. The rearrangement joins TRBV28 to TRBJ1-1; D perhaps matches TRBD1 (5 bases). Trimming removed 2 bases at V and 1 base at J, with 11 bases between. CDR3 length: 15 amino acids. Germline assignment: CDR1 MDHEN and CDR2 SYDVKM.

This clonotype was counted between two and nine times. The chain employs TRBV7-2 and TRBJ2-3; D is uncertain. The CDR3 contains 14 residues. Germline CDR1 and CDR2: SGHTA and FQGNSA. Trimming removed 4 bases from V and 10 bases from J, with 18 bases in between. CDR3 DNA: TGTGCCAGCAGCTCCACCTCCCTCGAGCGCTCGCAGTATTTT. This sequence encodes CASSSTSLERSQYF.